This T cell receptor (beta chain) is from a study of cytomegalovirus exposure and HLA in healthy donors. Nominally healthy donors provided the samples, though records likely missed some immune exposures. A remark on this clone: The antigen remains unidentified.

Trimming took 3 bases from V and 3 from J, leaving 6 bases between them. Germline V gives CDR1 LGHNA, CDR2 YNFKEQ. The CDR3 is 13 residues long. Primers included in the PCR were 60 Vbeta and 13 Jbeta primers. This table comes from immunoSEQ multiplex PCR, and its TCRdb copy is limited to in-frame clones, with some not included. The sample includes fewer than 200,000 clones, roughly 87% seen only once; the top ten take 1.5% to 2%. Study-level points and caveats: According to the study, around 180 TCR beta chains were cytomegalovirus-associated.

This clonotype was sampled from a man aged 50 to 59 in good health and CMV-seronegative. The chain joins TRBV4-2 to TRBJ1-3, with D hard to call. The sample consisted of PBMCs. CDR3 coding DNA: TGTGCCAGCAGCCACGGGAATGGAAACACCATATATTTT. Translated, it gives CASSHGNGNTIYF.